This T cell receptor beta chain was captured by sequencing in a study of T cell changes during pregnancy in multiple sclerosis (dated by TCRdb to the late 2010s). At the level of the whole study: The study looked at changes in the T cell repertoire across pregnancy in women with multiple sclerosis.

Inclusive of the bounding cysteine and phenylalanine, the CDR3 is 13 residues long. Of all the DNA, just the CDR3 is kept, 39 bases in frame from base 1. Libraries were built with the immunoSEQ multiplex PCR assay. The table was pulled from immuneACCESS by TCRdb, which kept in-frame rearrangements only. Such tables lose some clones; where checked, under half of the loss comes from unresolved V genes, and the rest has no known cause. This sample has 42,000 or so clones in its table, and roughly 91% of those were observed once. Clones ranked in the top ten supply 9% to 10% of the sample. With regard to this clone: This clone's antigen is unknown. Per-base qualities were not stored, and no clone one base away is much larger.

The source is a female donor with multiple sclerosis, enrolled in a pregnancy study. Source: CD8+ T cells from peripheral blood mononuclear cells, taken in the first trimester of pregnancy. The sequence is built from TRBV21-1 and TRBJ1-1. TRBV21-1 is flagged as a pseudogene. The CDR3 loop reads CARPGYWDTEAFF. Here is the DNA: TGTGCCAGACCGGGATACTGGGACACTGAAGCTTTCTTT.